This TCR beta chain was captured in a study of technical replicates of blood from a few donors. Germline-derived CDR1 and CDR2 are LNHNV and YYDKDF (reference sequence). V lost 3 bases and J lost 4; bases outside the gene matches: 8. The CDR3 loop spans 15 amino acids. The method was immunoSEQ multiplex PCR; TCRdb's version includes in-frame clones alone and lacks a portion of them. The profile shows tens of thousands of clones, roughly 90% of them singletons. This clonotype was sampled from a human donor in good health. Some clones in this sample may be carry-over from other donors' samples. The specimen was PBMCs. The chain couples TRBV15 to TRBJ2-7, with TRBD1 matching 8 bases. The CDR3 coding sequence is TGTGCCACCAGCAGGGACGGGACAGGAGATTACGAGCAGTACTTC. As protein: CATSRDGTGDYEQYF.